This T cell receptor (beta chain) emerged from a study of T cells expressing NK-cell markers (dated by TCRdb to the early 2020s). For the study in its entirety: TCR beta-chain repertoires were profiled in sorted CD3+CD56+NKG2C+, CD3+CD56+NKG2C- and CD3+CD56-NKG2C+ T-cell subsets from several donors. The eight sequenced donors were randomly selected healthy volunteers, three men and five women. The libraries were sequenced on Illumina HiSeq 2000/2500, MiSeq or NextSeq, producing 2 x 150 bp reads. Among the eight sequenced donors, only one was HCMV-seronegative, while the other seven were HCMV-seropositive.

To determine HCMV serostatus, a commercial ELISA kit was used to detect HCMV-specific IgG in serum. Peripheral blood mononuclear cells were isolated from blood by Ficoll density gradient centrifugation. Overall study outcomes, separate from this receptor: In roughly 6 donors, the dominant CD3+CD56+NKG2C+ clonotypes were found to rank among the top 10 CD8+ clonotypes and to make up 1.0-7.0% of CD8+ T cells. Those dominant clonotypes were again the most abundant among CD3+CD56-NKG2C+ cells in four donors, at about 25-65%. Whether the expanded NKG2C-expressing T cell clones were specific for HCMV antigens remained unclear.

The data were produced on an Illumina HiSeq 2000. TCR beta cDNA libraries were prepared using 5'RACE template switching, which introduced a universal primer site and unique molecular identifiers. Synthesis of cDNA was primed from the TCR beta constant segment and was followed by two consecutive PCR amplification steps. The original pipeline was this. MIGEC was used to demultiplex reads and group the reads by UMI, and MiTCR was used to assemble and quantify clonotypes. Only TCR cDNA sequences supported by at least two reads were kept to exclude erroneous sequences. The tcR package was used for downstream repertoire analysis, and clonotypes were matched between fractions using CDR3 nucleotide sequence together with V segment. VDJmatch was used to annotate antigen specificity against VDJdb, with one amino acid substitution in CDR3 allowed. TCRdb reprocessed the reads and lists each CDR3 protein sequence as a single entry, with no DNA. The V and J calls were not made by the authors but by TCRdb's processing. The sample's own table lists under 35,000 distinct CDR3 sequences. The biggest ten clones account for about 55% of the sample.

According to the germline V gene, CDR1 reads SGHRS and CDR2 reads YFSETQ. CDR3 length: 15 amino acids, cysteine to phenylalanine. No DNA is given. Notes on this clonotype: This receptor's antigen is unknown.

This clonotype was obtained from a woman aged 18 to 75 in good health. Sample: blood T cells: a sorted CD56 or NKG2C T cell subset, CD4+ or CD8+ T cells, or bulk PBMC T cells (not recorded which). The chain is encoded by TRBV5-1 joined to TRBJ2-1; absent DNA, TCRdb's TRBD2 call cannot be checked. The CDR3 reads as follows: CASSPGLAGYNEQFF.